One and the same sample provided the 10 T cell receptor beta chains below, sequenced in a study of glioma-infiltrating T cells after dendritic cell vaccination (dated by TCRdb to 2016 to 2017). Library preparation was by the immunoSEQ multiplex PCR assay. The table was pulled from immuneACCESS by TCRdb, which kept in-frame rearrangements only. Such tables lose some clones; where checked, under half of the loss comes from unresolved V genes, and the rest has no known cause. In this sample the table shows just over 95,000 clones, around three quarters of which occur a single time. The ten largest clones represent about 6.5% of the sample. Sequencing was performed on blood, taken before dendritic cell vaccination. These receptor sequences come from a human donor with glioblastoma.

This clone has only one observation. The chain's CDR3 is CAIKPGQGIADTQYF. CDR3 bases: TGTGCCATCAAACCTGGACAGGGTATCGCCGATACGCAGTATTTT. The chain has TRBV10-3 and TRBJ2-3; TRBD1 aligns across 8 bases. The CDR3 runs to 15 residues. After removal of 7 bases from V and 6 bases from J, the junction contained 12 bases not matched to a gene. Per germline, CDR1 ENHRY and CDR2 SYGVKD.

V is TRBV5-1 and J is TRBJ2-2; D unclear. Germline V gene data show CDR1 as SGHRS and CDR2 as YFSETQ. V was shortened by 0 bases and J by 8 bases, with 5 bases between the two germline ends. The CDR3 loop spans 12 amino acids. The CDR3 DNA reads TGCGCCAGCAGCTTGGCCGAGGGGGAGCTGTTTTTT. Protein: CASSLAEGELFF.

J is TRBJ1-2 and V is TRBV2; the match to TRBD1 covers 9 bases. Germline assignment: CDR1 SNHLY and CDR2 FYNNEI. The trim removed 4 bases at V and 5 bases at J, leaving 5 bases unmatched. This CDR3 spans 14 amino acids. CDR3 sequence: CASSATGGAYGYTF. CDR3 nucleotides: TGTGCCAGCAGTGCGACAGGGGGTGCTTATGGCTACACCTTC.

The chain is built from TRBV5-4 and TRBJ2-7; D not resolved. This CDR3 has 14 amino acids. The germline V gene encodes CDR1 SGHNT and CDR2 YYREEE (reference sequence). Deletions cut 4 bases from V and 2 bases from J, with 13 bases between. The CDR3 reads CASSRELEAYEQYF. The CDR3, as DNA: TGTGCCAGCAGCCGCGAACTCGAGGCCTACGAGCAGTACTTC.

In its sample, this clone was seen a few times. J is TRBJ1-2 and V is TRBV5-1; D might be TRBD1 (6 bases). This CDR3 has 13 residues. The germline gives CDR1 SGHRS, CDR2 YFSETQ. Between the trimmed V and J ends, which lost 2 bases and 7 bases, there was a span of 12 bases. The CDR3 reads CASSLADSSGYTF. The CDR3, as DNA: TGCGCCAGCAGCTTAGCGGACAGCTCTGGCTACACCTTC. Combining the CDR3 with reference TRBV5-1 and TRBJ1-2 gives the whole variable domain KAGVTQTPRYLIKTRGQQVTLSCSPISGHRSVSWYQQTPGQGLQFLFEYFSETQRNKGNFPGRFSGRQFSNSRSEMNVSTLELGDSALYLCASSLADSSGYTFGSGTRLTVV.

V and J are TRBV9 and TRBJ2-5; 16 bases line up with TRBD2. After removal of 3 bases from V and 4 bases from J, the junction contained 9 bases not matched to a gene. The CDR3 totals 18 residues. CDR1 is SGDLS, CDR2 YYNGEE, per germline. The CDR3 region has the DNA TGTGCCAGCAGCGCTCCGGGACTAGCGGGGGGGCCTCCAGAGACCCAGTACTTC. Amino acids: CASSAPGLAGGPPETQYF.

The chain links TRBV5-1 to TRBJ2-3; the match to TRBD2 covers 10 bases. Trimming at V came to 1 base and at J to 1 base, leaving 0 bases not matched to a gene. The CDR3 totals 15 residues. Germline V gives CDR1 SGHRS, CDR2 YFSETQ. Written as DNA, the CDR3 is TGCGCCAGCAGCTTGAGCGGGGGGGGCACAGATACGCAGTATTTT. Amino acids: CASSLSGGGTDTQYF.

This chain links TRBV9 with TRBJ2-2; D perhaps matches TRBD2 (6 bases). The CDR3 totals 16 residues. V was clipped by 0 bases and J by 6 bases, with 15 bases between them. CDR1 and CDR2 (germline): SGDLS, YYNGEE. CDR3 residues: CASSVGGKWSAGELFF. DNA for the CDR3: TGTGCCAGCAGCGTAGGCGGGAAGTGGAGCGCCGGGGAGCTGTTTTTT.

The V call is TRBV27, the J call TRBJ2-7; TRBD2 might be the D (5 bases). Germline V lookup: CDR1 MNHEY, CDR2 SMNVEV (reference sequence). The CDR3 spans 15 residues. V was pared by 4 bases and J by 6 bases, with 19 bases between. CDR3 sequence: CASSSTRTQNIEQYF. The CDR3 DNA reads as TGTGCCAGCAGTTCCACCCGGACTCAGAATATCGAGCAGTACTTC.

The chain employs TRBV5-1 and TRBJ2-7, with 11 bases identical to TRBD1. V shed 7 bases and J 7 bases; nucleotides not matched to a gene: 13. Germline V gene sequence: CDR1 SGHRS, CDR2 YFSETQ. The CDR3 loop spans 15 amino acids. CDR3: CASDPGGQGAREQYF. CDR3 bases: TGCGCCAGCGACCCAGGCGGACAGGGGGCGAGAGAGCAGTACTTC.